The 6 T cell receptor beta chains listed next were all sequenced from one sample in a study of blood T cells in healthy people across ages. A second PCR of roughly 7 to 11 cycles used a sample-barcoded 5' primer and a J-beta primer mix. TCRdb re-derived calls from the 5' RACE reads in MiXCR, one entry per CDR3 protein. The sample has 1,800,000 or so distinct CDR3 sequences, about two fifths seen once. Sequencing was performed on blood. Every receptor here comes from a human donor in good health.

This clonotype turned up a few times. This chain's CDR3 is CASSQVRDHPNYGYTF. CDR3 coding DNA: TGTGCCAGCAGCCAAGTCCGGGATCACCCTAACTATGGCTACACCTTC. The V call is TRBV4-2, the J call TRBJ1-2; D is ambiguous. V lost 1 base and J 0 bases, leaving 12 bases between the germline ends. Germline CDR1 and CDR2: LGHNA and YNFKEQ. This CDR3 spans 16 amino acids.

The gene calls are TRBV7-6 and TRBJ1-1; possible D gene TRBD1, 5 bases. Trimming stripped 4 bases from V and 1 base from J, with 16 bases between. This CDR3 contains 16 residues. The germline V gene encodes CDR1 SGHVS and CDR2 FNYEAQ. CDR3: CASSSARAPANTEAFF. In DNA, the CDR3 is TGTGCCAGCAGCTCCGCCAGGGCACCGGCGAACACTGAAGCTTTCTTT.

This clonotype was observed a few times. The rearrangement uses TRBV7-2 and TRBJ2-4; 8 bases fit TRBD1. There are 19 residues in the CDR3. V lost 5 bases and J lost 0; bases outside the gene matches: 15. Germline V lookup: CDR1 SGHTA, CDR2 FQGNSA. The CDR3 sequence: CASSQETMTGDLAKNIQYF. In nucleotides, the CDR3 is TGTGCCAGCAGCCAAGAAACTATGACAGGGGACCTAGCCAAAAACATTCAGTACTTC. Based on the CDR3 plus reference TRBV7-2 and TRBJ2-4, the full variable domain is GAGVSQSPSNKVTEKGKDVELRCDPISGHTALYWYRQSLGQGLEFLIYFQGNSAPDKSGLPSDRFSAERTGGSVSTLTIQRTQQEDSAVYLCASSQETMTGDLAKNIQYFGAGTRLSVL.

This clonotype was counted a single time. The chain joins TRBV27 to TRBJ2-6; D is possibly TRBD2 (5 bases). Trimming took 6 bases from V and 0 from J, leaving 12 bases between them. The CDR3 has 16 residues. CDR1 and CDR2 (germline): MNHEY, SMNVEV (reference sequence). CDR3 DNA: TGTGCCAGCAGCCAACCCCGGGGCTCTGGGGCCAACGTCCTGACTTTC. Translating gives CASSQPRGSGANVLTF.

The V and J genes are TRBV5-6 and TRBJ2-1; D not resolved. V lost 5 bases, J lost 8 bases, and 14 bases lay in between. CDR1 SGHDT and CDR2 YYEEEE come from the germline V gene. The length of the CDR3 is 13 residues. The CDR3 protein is CASRLGMLDEQFF. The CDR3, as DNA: TGTGCCAGCAGGCTGGGAATGTTGGATGAGCAGTTCTTC.

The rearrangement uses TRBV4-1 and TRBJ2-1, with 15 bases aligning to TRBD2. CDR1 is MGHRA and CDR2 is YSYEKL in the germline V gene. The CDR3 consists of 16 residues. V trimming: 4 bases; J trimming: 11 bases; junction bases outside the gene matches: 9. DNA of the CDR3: TGCGCCAGCAGCCGCCAGGGACTAGCGGGGGGCCCCCAGCAGTTCTTC. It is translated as CASSRQGLAGGPQQFF.